This T cell receptor beta chain was observed in a study of cytomegalovirus exposure and HLA in healthy donors. Overall study context: A later analysis reported the same platform for the roughly 120 validation repertoires and the 500 to 750 first-cohort repertoires.

Germline-derived CDR1 and CDR2 are SGHDT and YYEEEE. The ends were cut back, 1 base at V and 0 bases at J, with 8 bases in the middle. The CDR3 is made up of 15 amino acids. Comment on this clone: The antigen remains undetermined.

Study outcomes and limitations: Cytomegalovirus-associated TCR beta chains were listed, numbering some 180. First-cohort TCR clusters were later found to tend to co-occur in the roughly 120 validation repertoires. Three CMV-associated chains proved CMV antigen-specific in vitro.

Only in-frame clones appear in the TCRdb table, and some are missing; sequencing was by immunoSEQ multiplex PCR. The sample lists 250,000 to 350,000 clones, roughly 87% occurring once. The sample was PBMCs. The receptor's source is a young man in good health and CMV-seronegative. This chain joins TRBV5-6 and TRBJ2-1; no definite D call. Here the CDR3 reads CASSLRGRSYNEQFF. The DNA for the CDR3 is TGTGCCAGCAGCTTGCGCGGTCGCTCCTACAATGAGCAGTTCTTC. Looking up the rest from reference TRBV5-6 and TRBJ2-1 gives the full variable domain: DAGVTQSPTHLIKTRGQQVTLRCSPKSGHDTVSWYQQALGQGPQFIFQYYEEEERQRGNFPDRFSGHQFPNYSSELNVNALLLGDSALYLCASSLRGRSYNEQFFGPGTRLTVL.